This T cell receptor beta chain stems from a study of shared clonotypes between healthy human individuals. Findings of the study overall: All-four-donor shared clonotypes had higher generation probabilities than non-shared clonotypes did.

As regards this clone: Its antigen is not identified.

The CDR3 covers 13 residues. With V trimmed by 4 bases and J by 7 bases, 7 bases remained unmatched. Germline-derived CDR1 and CDR2 are SEHNR and FQNEAQ (reference sequence). Measured with immunoSEQ multiplex PCR; TCRdb has only the in-frame clones, and not every one. The sample lists around 2.1 million clones; about 92% were seen once. Positively selected for CCR7, the CD45RO-negative cells used as naive CD8 cells excluded terminally differentiated effector memory CD45RA+ cells. This rearrangement joins TRBV7-9 to TRBJ2-7; 7 bases match TRBD1. The sequence was collected from a man younger than 35 in good health. Some clones in this sample may be carry-over from other donors' samples. The sample taken for sequencing was naive CD8+ T cells from PBMCs. DNA of the CDR3: TGTGCCAGCAGCTATAGGGACAGTCTAGAGCAGTACTTC. Its translation: CASSYRDSLEQYF.